The 28 T cell receptor beta chains presented below share a single source sample, sequenced in a study of OX40 agonist ivuxolimab in advanced cancers. Generated by immunoSEQ multiplex PCR, the TCRdb table keeps only in-frame clones and is missing some. Of around 62,000 clones listed, 70% to 90% were seen once; the top ten hold approximately 0.27%. This specimen was CD4+ or CD8+ T cells sorted from blood, taken in a trial of the OX40 agonist ivuxolimab. These receptors all come from an adult with an advanced solid tumor such as melanoma, head and neck, liver or kidney cancer.

The chain is built from TRBV6-5 and TRBJ2-7; 8 bases agree with TRBD1. The CDR3 is made up of 11 amino acids. Trimming cost V 6 bases and J 5 bases; bases outside gene matches: 0. Per the germline V gene, CDR1 is MNHEY and CDR2 is SVGAGI. This CDR3 reads CASRDRDEQYF. CDR3 DNA: TGTGCCAGCAGGGACAGGGACGAGCAGTACTTC.

The V call is TRBV2, the J call TRBJ1-2; D ambiguous. Germline V gene lookup returns CDR1 SNHLY and CDR2 FYNNEI. Trimming stripped 6 bases from V and 9 bases from J, with 8 bases between. This CDR3 has 10 amino acids. This chain's CDR3 is CASRRISYTF. CDR3 nucleotide sequence: TGTGCCAGCAGGCGCATCAGCTACACCTTC.

The chain couples TRBV7-8 to TRBJ2-1, with D tentatively TRBD1 or TRBD2 (5 bases each). CDR3 length: 14 residues. The V gene's germline CDR1 is SGHVS and CDR2 FQNEAQ. The V and J ends lost 5 bases and 8 bases respectively, with 16 bases between them. The CDR3 reads CASSQPQGRDEQFF. CDR3 coding DNA: TGTGCCAGCAGCCAGCCTCAGGGACGGGATGAGCAGTTCTTC.

This clone was seen once. The V and J genes are TRBV5-6 and TRBJ1-2; 7 bases align to TRBD1. CDR3 length: 15 residues. CDR1 is SGHDT and CDR2 is YYEEEE in the germline V gene. V gave up 8 bases and J gave up 8 bases; unmatched junction bases: 18. CDR3 sequence: CARLRGGSLYRGYTF. The CDR3 coding sequence is TGTGCCAGACTTCGAGGGGGCTCATTATACCGAGGCTACACCTTC.

This clone was picked up one time. The chain joins TRBV28 to TRBJ1-5; 8 nucleotides agree with TRBD1. CDR1 MDHEN and CDR2 SYDVKM come from the germline V gene. With V trimmed by 3 bases and J by 1 base, 5 bases remained unmatched. The CDR3 sequence is 16 residues long. The DNA of the CDR3 is TGTGCCAGCAGTTTTTCAGGGGGCGCCAGCAATCAGCCCCAGCATTTT. Translating it yields CASSFSGGASNQPQHF.

This chain uses TRBV25-1 with TRBJ2-7; 11 bases align to TRBD1. Germline-derived CDR1 and CDR2 are MGHDK and SYGVNS. V shed 6 bases and J 9 bases; nucleotides not matched to a gene: 13. There are 15 residues in the CDR3. CDR3 DNA sequence: TGTGCCAGCAGCGAACCGGGACAGGGGGTTTATGGGCAGTACTTC. The encoded protein is CASSEPGQGVYGQYF.

V gene TRBV15 combines with J gene TRBJ2-4, with 7 bases that match TRBD2. This CDR3 spans 15 amino acids. Germline V CDR1 and CDR2: LNHNV, YYDKDF (reference sequence). With V trimmed by 0 bases and J by 7 bases, 6 bases remained unmatched. Written as DNA, the CDR3 is TGTGCCACCAGCAGAGATGCGGGAGAAGGGAACATTCAGTACTTC. Protein product: CATSRDAGEGNIQYF.

Here the CDR3 reads CASSARAQYYEQYF. The CDR3 DNA sequence: TGTGCCAGTAGTGCGAGAGCACAGTACTACGAGCAGTACTTC. The rearrangement uses TRBV19 and TRBJ2-7; unclear D gene. Germline CDR1 LNHDA, CDR2 SQIVND (reference sequence). CDR3 size: 14 residues. Trimming took 5 bases from V and 3 from J, leaving 14 bases between them.

The chain has TRBV5-6 and TRBJ2-7, with TRBD2 identical over 7 bases. The germline CDR1 and CDR2 sequences are SGHDT and YYEEEE. V was pared by 4 bases and J by 2 bases, with 9 bases of the junction left unmatched. The length of the CDR3 is 15 residues. The CDR3 DNA is TGTGCCAGCAGCGAACCGGGACTACAGGCCTACGAGCAGTACTTC. It yields the protein CASSEPGLQAYEQYF.

The V call is TRBV7-9, the J call TRBJ1-3; TRBD1 is a possible D gene (5 bases). In germline, CDR1 is SEHNR, CDR2 FQNEAQ (reference sequence). V was clipped by 3 bases and J by 0 bases, with 15 bases between them. The CDR3 contains 17 residues. The CDR3 DNA sequence: TGTGCCAGCAGCTTCCAGGGTGGGGGTTACTCTGGAAACACCATATATTTT. Translated, it gives CASSFQGGGYSGNTIYF.

The gene calls are TRBV5-1 and TRBJ2-2; D remains ambiguous. V gave up 1 base and J gave up 3 bases, with 10 bases separating them. The CDR3 consists of 15 residues. Germline V CDR1 and CDR2: SGHRS, YFSETQ. CDR3 protein: CASSLSGSYTGELFF. CDR3 coding DNA: TGCGCCAGCAGCTTGTCGGGCAGCTACACCGGGGAGCTGTTTTTT. Full variable domain (missing parts from reference TRBV5-1 and TRBJ2-2): KAGVTQTPRYLIKTRGQQVTLSCSPISGHRSVSWYQQTPGQGLQFLFEYFSETQRNKGNFPGRFSGRQFSNSRSEMNVSTLELGDSALYLCASSLSGSYTGELFFGEGSRLTVL.

The V gene is TRBV6-5, the J gene TRBJ2-7, with TRBD1 matching over 8 bases. Looked up from germline, CDR1 is MNHEY and CDR2 is SVGAGI. The CDR3 runs 16 residues. V shed 4 bases and J 4 bases; nucleotides not matched to a gene: 12. DNA for the CDR3: TGTGCCAGCAGTTCTAGGACAGGGCAAGGTGGTTACGAGCAGTACTTC. Protein: CASSSRTGQGGYEQYF.

The chain carries TRBV28 and TRBJ2-6, with a weak D call TRBD2 (6 bases). The CDR3 is 18 residues long. V was cut by 4 bases and J by 0 bases, with 16 bases left in between. The germline CDR1 and CDR2 sequences are MDHEN and SYDVKM. CDR3 loop: CASSSKRVYASGANVLTF. The CDR3 DNA reads TGTGCCAGCAGTTCCAAGCGGGTCTACGCCTCTGGGGCCAACGTCCTGACTTTC.

This chain joins TRBV2 and TRBJ2-5; 7 bases match TRBD2. V trimming: 1 base; J trimming: 4 bases; junction bases outside the gene matches: 6. CDR3 size: 15 residues. Germline V gene lookup returns CDR1 SNHLY and CDR2 FYNNEI. CDR3 in DNA: TGTGCCAGCAGTGAAGTTTTTTCGGGGGGAGAGACCCAGTACTTC. Its translation is CASSEVFSGGETQYF.

J is TRBJ2-1 and V is TRBV7-9; D tentatively reads TRBD1 or TRBD2 (7 bases each). With 3 bases removed from V and 8 bases from J, the gap between germline ends came to 14 bases. Germline lookup yields CDR1 SEHNR and CDR2 FQNEAQ (reference sequence). There are 14 residues in the CDR3. The DNA for the CDR3 is TGTGCCAGCAGCTTTTCGACAGGGAGGGATGAGCAGTTCTTC. Its translation is CASSFSTGRDEQFF.

The chain joins TRBV5-1 to TRBJ2-1, with TRBD2 matching 12 bases. This CDR3 contains 17 residues. V was clipped by 1 base and J by 9 bases; unmatched bases: 11. Germline values: CDR1 SGHRS, CDR2 YFSETQ. In DNA, the CDR3 is TGCGCCAGCAGCTTGACCGAGACTAGCGGGAGTCGTAGTGAGCAGTTCTTC. It specifies CASSLTETSGSRSEQFF.

This sequence joins TRBV10-1 and TRBJ2-7; no clear D. Germline CDR1 reads WNHNN; CDR2 reads SYGVQD (reference sequence). The CDR3 contains 15 residues. Trimming shortened V by 3 bases and J by 2 bases, and 14 bases separated the two germline ends. The CDR3 loop reads CASSEAPGMTYEQYF. CDR3 DNA sequence: TGCGCCAGCAGTGAAGCCCCGGGCATGACCTACGAGCAGTACTTC.

This rearrangement joins TRBV28 to TRBJ2-5; 9 nucleotides align to TRBD1. V lost 2 bases, J lost 2 bases, and 6 bases stayed unmatched. The length of the CDR3 is 16 residues. The germline CDR1 and CDR2 sequences are MDHEN and SYDVKM. The CDR3 nucleotides read TGTGCCAGCAGTTTACCCGGGACAGGGTTACAAGAGACCCAGTACTTC. This sequence encodes CASSLPGTGLQETQYF.

The genes are TRBV5-1 and TRBJ1-1; possible D gene TRBD1, 5 bases. Looked up from germline, CDR1 is SGHRS and CDR2 is YFSETQ. The CDR3 runs 13 residues. The V end was cut by 3 bases, the J end by 4 bases, with 10 bases between. The CDR3 region has the DNA TGCGCCAGCAGCTCCGGGCAGGGCACTGAAGCTTTCTTT. Amino acid sequence: CASSSGQGTEAFF.

The rearrangement uses TRBV5-1 and TRBJ2-4; a possible D gene is TRBD2 (5 bases). The CDR3 spans 17 residues. Trimming took 0 bases from V and 0 from J, leaving 13 bases between them. From germline, CDR1 is SGHRS and CDR2 YFSETQ. CDR3 loop: CASSLVSGVGAKNIQYF. The CDR3 DNA reads TGCGCCAGCAGCTTGGTGTCCGGGGTGGGAGCCAAAAACATTCAGTACTTC.

As DNA, the CDR3 is TGTGCCAGCAGCCGATCCGGGACAGCATTAACCTACGAGCAGTACTTC. Protein product: CASSRSGTALTYEQYF. The chain links TRBV7-2 to TRBJ2-7; the match to TRBD1 covers 7 bases. Germline V CDR1 and CDR2: SGHTA, FQGNSA. The CDR3 covers 16 residues. V shed 5 bases and J 2 bases; nucleotides not matched to a gene: 12.

The V gene is TRBV28, the J gene TRBJ2-7; 7 bases map to TRBD2. CDR3 length: 13 residues. Germline CDR1 and CDR2: MDHEN and SYDVKM. CDR3 residues: CVISGARVLEQYF. The CDR3 bases are TGTGTCATCAGCGGGGCTAGAGTTCTCGAGCAGTACTTC.

This chain links TRBV11-2 with TRBJ2-4; D gene uncertain. Germline V gene data show CDR1 as SGHAT and CDR2 as FQNNGV. V lost 4 bases, J lost 2 bases, and 6 bases lay in between. The CDR3 consists of 13 residues. CDR3 coding DNA: TGTGCCAGCAGCTACCGGTCCAAAAACATTCAGTACTTC. This gives the protein CASSYRSKNIQYF. The variable domain in full, with the rest retrieved from reference TRBV11-2 and TRBJ2-4, is EAGVAQSPRYKIIEKRQSVAFWCNPISGHATLYWYQQILGQGPKLLIQFQNNGVVDDSQLPKDRFSAERLKGVDSTLKIQPAKLEDSAVYLCASSYRSKNIQYFGAGTRLSVL.

V is TRBV6-5 and J is TRBJ1-1; unclear D gene. The CDR3 is 12 residues long. V shed 5 bases and J shed 5 bases, with 9 bases lying between them. Germline CDR1 is MNHEY and CDR2 is SVGAGI. The DNA for the CDR3 is TGTGCCAGCAGTGAGGATAGGACTGAAGCTTTCTTT. Its protein product is CASSEDRTEAFF.

This clone was seen a handful of times. The chain employs TRBV6-5 and TRBJ1-5; the match to TRBD1 covers 9 bases. The V and J ends lost 5 bases and 6 bases, in that order; junction bases with no gene match: 8. CDR3 length: 15 amino acids. Looked up from germline, CDR1 is MNHEY and CDR2 is SVGAGI. CDR3 region: CASSALQGAGQPQHF. CDR3 in DNA: TGTGCCAGCAGTGCACTACAGGGGGCTGGTCAGCCCCAGCATTTT.

The V call is TRBV10-2, the J call TRBJ1-1; TRBD1 matches 8 bases. The CDR3 is 15 amino acids. Germline values: CDR1 WSHSY, CDR2 SAAADI. The ends lost 4 bases at V and 5 bases at J; junction bases unmatched: 9. The CDR3 reads CASSAPGQGYTEAFF. The CDR3, as DNA: TGCGCCAGCAGTGCGCCAGGACAGGGATATACTGAAGCTTTCTTT.

This clone was recorded once. The gene calls are TRBV28 and TRBJ2-2; possibly TRBD1 for D (5 bases). CDR3 length: 15 residues. Germline-derived CDR1 and CDR2 are MDHEN and SYDVKM. V shed 3 bases and J shed 9 bases, with 17 bases lying between them. CDR3 in amino acids: CASSFRGRATRELFF. The CDR3 DNA reads as TGTGCCAGCAGTTTTAGGGGCAGGGCTACCCGGGAGCTGTTTTTT.

Here the CDR3 reads CATSSRAGANVLTF. Written as DNA, the CDR3 is TGTGCCACCAGCAGTAGGGCTGGGGCCAACGTCCTGACTTTC. V and J are TRBV15 and TRBJ2-6; D is unresolved. The CDR3 has 14 amino acids. Trimming took off 3 bases at V and 2 bases at J, with 5 bases between the two ends. Looked up from germline, CDR1 is LNHNV and CDR2 is YYDKDF (reference sequence).